This T cell receptor beta chain is from a study of cytomegalovirus exposure and HLA in healthy donors. As to this clone: Its specificity is not known.

This CDR3 spans 13 amino acids. CDR1 MNHEY and CDR2 SMNVEV come from the germline V gene (reference sequence). V was trimmed by 3 bases and J by 7 bases, leaving 13 bases between them. Amplification used 60 Vbeta primers and 13 Jbeta primers. The table came from immunoSEQ multiplex PCR; TCRdb's copy has only in-frame clones and leaves some out. The sample table includes some 200,000 clones. General study points: Earlier analysis found most TCR beta V segments productive about 87% or about 30% of the time.

V gene TRBV27 combines with J gene TRBJ2-7; the D gene is possibly TRBD2 (5 bases). Sequenced material: PBMCs. This receptor was identified in a girl aged 2 to 9 in good health and CMV-seropositive. CDR3 bases: TGTGCCAGCAGTTTTGGGAGAGGACGGGAGCAGTACTTC. This encodes CASSFGRGREQYF.